This T cell receptor beta chain was captured in a study of beta chain features in type 1 diabetes. Study observations and caveats: Reduced insertions and increased deletions marked VDJ junctions in type 1 diabetes patients. A moderate, significant TCRB CDR3 shortening appeared in type 1 diabetes across four CD4+ subsets.

The CDR3 contains 14 residues. Deletions cut 1 base from V and 3 bases from J, with 6 bases between. Germline V gene lookup returns CDR1 SNHLY and CDR2 FYNNEI. Notes on this clone: Its antigen is as yet unknown.

Expressed TCRB transcripts got sequenced, as all isolated RNA was reverse transcribed. TCRdb's table, derived via immunoSEQ multiplex PCR, lists solely in-frame clones and lacks some. The table records approximately 150,000 clones, approximately 10% of them present only once. Source material: central memory CD4+ T cells from blood. The chain recombines TRBV2 with TRBJ2-2; D is undetermined. This clonotype originated in a man aged 30 to 45 with type 1 diabetes. The CDR3 sequence is CASSEGRDTGELFF. For the CDR3, the DNA is TGTGCCAGCAGTGAAGGCCGGGACACCGGGGAGCTGTTTTTT.